This T cell receptor beta chain emerged from a study of T cell clones after liver transplantation. Study-wide background: TCRbeta sequencing after a pre-transplant mixed lymphocyte reaction identified graft-donor-reactive clones, later tracked in post-transplant blood.

The repertoire was sequenced with immunoSEQ multiplex PCR; TCRdb's copy has only in-frame clones and lacks some. Seen here are 70,000 to 95,000 clones, 75% to 90% observed once, and the top ten hold less than 3.5%. The CDR3 covers 14 residues. Unmatched junction bases numbered 9, after V lost 6 bases and J lost 2 bases. Germline V CDR1 and CDR2: SQVTM, ANQGSEA. The rearrangement uses TRBV29-1 and TRBJ2-5, with TRBD2 identical over 7 bases. This TCR derives from a human patient who received a liver transplant. Some T cells may arise from the graft donor. The sample consisted of CD4+ T cells from blood, taken at the 22-month timepoint. CDR3 DNA sequence: TGCAGCGTCGCTTATAGCGGGTCACAAGAGACCCAGTACTTC. This translates into CSVAYSGSQETQYF. The full variable domain, in which reference TRBV29-1 and TRBJ2-5 provide the parts outside the CDR3, is SAVISQKPSRDICQRGTSLTIQCQVDSQVTMMFWYRQQPGQSLTLIATANQGSEATYESGFVIDKFPISRPNLTFSTLTVSNMSPEDSSIYLCSVAYSGSQETQYFGPGTRLLVL.